This paragraph reports one T cell receptor (beta chain). Its specificity is unknown. The data originate from a study of graft-versus-host responses after intestinal transplantation. In the study overall: Multivisceral, liver-intestinal, or isolated intestinal transplants were given to recipients. Points from the study as a whole: Recipient marrow showed GvH clones, some seen first in ileum or blood.

Here immunoSEQ multiplex PCR was the method, and the copy in TCRdb shows in-frame clones only, minus some. This table has roughly 92,000 clones, about 88% appearing once. The sequence was obtained from a human donor who was the organ donor for an intestinal transplant. Sequencing used unstimulated CD4+ T cells sorted from spleen or lymph node cells, obtained before transplant.

The CDR3 loop is CASSFWAGSYEQYF. The CDR3 coding sequence is TGTGCCAGCAGTTTCTGGGCGGGTTCCTACGAGCAGTACTTC. This sequence joins TRBV27 and TRBJ2-7; D may be TRBD2 (5 bases). Trimming took off 3 bases at V and 1 base at J, with 10 bases between the two ends. Germline CDR1 and CDR2: MNHEY and SMNVEV (reference sequence). The CDR3 is 14 amino acids.